This TCR beta chain was recorded in a study of regulatory T cells in long-lasting Graves disease. Study-level findings and limits: The work looked only at peripheral blood and did not look at thyroid tissue.

As to time point: newly diagnosed GD, antithyroid drugs for less than 3 months. After RNA was extracted from PBMCs, the TCR library was made from it. TCR beta libraries were built with iRepertoire HTBI primers and Arm-PCR of CDR3 regions. TCRdb recomputed calls from the multiplex PCR reads with MiXCR, one row per CDR3 protein. Of a few hundred thousand distinct CDR3 sequences listed, approximately 13% are singletons. This clonotype appeared many times. Its antigen is unknown. CDR1 is MDHEN and CDR2 is SYDVKM in the germline V gene. This CDR3 spans 15 amino acids. V was pared by 8 bases and J by 10 bases, with 24 bases between. This sample was shared with a second study, whose subject was T cells in Graves' hyperthyroidism and ophthalmopathy. That publication notes: Exclusion followed for patients with uncontrolled infection, other autoimmune disease, pregnancy or lactation. First-round RT-PCR of the TCR CDR3 relied on the HTBI primer set.

This clonotype was sampled from a man younger than 40 with Graves disease. The chain uses TRBV28 and TRBJ1-5, with D unclear. Sequenced here: peripheral blood mononuclear cells (PBMCs), sampled at new diagnosis, from a patient treated with antithyroid drugs. The CDR3 DNA reads TGTGCCAGCGGAACCCCATCGGACGTCCATCTCCCCCAGCATTTT. Its translation is CASGTPSDVHLPQHF.